The 10 T cell receptor beta chains below were found in one sample sequenced in a study of human T cells and chemical hapten exposure. The sample's time point: patch test 1, 2 weeks after DPC sensitization. Treatment defined: therapeutic diphenylcyclopropenone sensitization with weekly scalp DPC. One entry per CDR3 protein results from TCRdb running MiXCR on the RACE reads. The sample holds 74,000 or so distinct CDR3 sequences, approximately 12% seen once. The specimen was whole blood, collected in connection with sensitization to the hapten diphenylcyclopropenone (DPC). The receptors stem from a woman aged 55-70 years with alopecia areata. Some clones in this sample may be carry-over from other donors' samples.

The V and J genes are TRBV5-1 and TRBJ2-3; 12 bases line up with TRBD2. The CDR3 is 16 residues long. J was trimmed by 4 bases and V by 4 bases; bases with no gene match: 7. Per germline, CDR1 SGHRS and CDR2 YFSETQ. The CDR3 reads CASSGASGGAPDTQYF. For the CDR3, the DNA is TGCGCCAGCAGCGGAGCTAGCGGGGGGGCGCCAGATACGCAGTATTTT.

The table lists this clonotype with a few counts. The chain combines TRBV3-1 with TRBJ2-7, with D possibly TRBD1 on 6 matching bases. The CDR3 extends over 14 amino acids. Germline lookup yields CDR1 LGHDT and CDR2 YNNKEL (reference sequence). V lost 4 bases, J lost 2 bases, and 12 bases lay in between. CDR3 sequence (DNA): TGTGCCAGCAGCCTCTGGACAGAGGCCTACGAGCAGTACTTC. Translating gives CASSLWTEAYEQYF.

The rearrangement links TRBV9 to TRBJ2-2, with 8 bases aligning to TRBD1. Germline assignment: CDR1 SGDLS and CDR2 YYNGEE. CDR3 length: 16 amino acids. V trimming: 3 bases; J trimming: 2 bases; junction bases outside the gene matches: 6. The CDR3 nucleotides read TGTGCCAGCAGCGCACCCGGGACAGGAAACACCGGGGAGCTGTTTTTT. Translating gives CASSAPGTGNTGELFF.

The genes are TRBV29-1 and TRBJ2-3; D remains ambiguous. Germline values: CDR1 SQVTM, CDR2 ANQGSEA. The CDR3 has 14 residues. V lost 4 bases and J 6 bases, leaving 17 bases between the germline ends. The CDR3 DNA reads TGCAGCGTTGTGGCTTCTACCCGTGGGGATACGCAGTATTTT. Amino acids: CSVVASTRGDTQYF.

This rearrangement joins TRBV24-1 to TRBJ1-2; D unclear. The CDR3 is 14 residues long. The V end lost 0 bases, the J end lost 2 bases, and 6 bases lay between the germline ends. Germline assignment: CDR1 KGHDR and CDR2 SFDVKD. CDR3 amino acids: CATSDLRQNYGYTF. For the CDR3, the DNA is TGTGCCACCAGTGATTTGAGGCAGAACTATGGCTACACCTTC.

The chain combines TRBV9 with TRBJ1-1; D may be TRBD1 (5 bases). The V gene's germline CDR1 is SGDLS and CDR2 YYNGEE. V was pared by 4 bases and J by 3 bases, with 13 bases between. The CDR3 spans 14 residues. The CDR3 nucleotides read TGTGCCAGCAGCCCCTCGGCCAGGGACACTGAAGCTTTCTTT. Amino acid sequence: CASSPSARDTEAFF.

This clonotype was counted only a few times. The gene calls are TRBV5-1 and TRBJ1-1; perhaps TRBD1 as D (5 bases). This CDR3 has 14 amino acids. The germline V gene has CDR1 SGHRS and CDR2 YFSETQ. Trimming left V 4 bases short and J 0 bases short, with 10 bases between. The CDR3 sequence is CASSERQLNTEAFF. Here the CDR3 DNA reads TGCGCCAGCAGCGAACGACAGTTGAACACTGAAGCTTTCTTT. Based on the CDR3 plus reference TRBV5-1 and TRBJ1-1, the full variable domain is KAGVTQTPRYLIKTRGQQVTLSCSPISGHRSVSWYQQTPGQGLQFLFEYFSETQRNKGNFPGRFSGRQFSNSRSEMNVSTLELGDSALYLCASSERQLNTEAFFGQGTRLTVV.

At least ten counts were recorded for this clonotype. The genes are TRBV11-2 and TRBJ2-7; 9 bases line up with TRBD2. The CDR3 has 15 residues. Trimming at V came to 3 bases and at J to 2 bases, leaving 5 bases not matched to a gene. Germline values: CDR1 SGHAT, CDR2 FQNNGV. The CDR3 region has the DNA TGTGCCAGCAGCTTTAGCGGGGGACCACCCTACGAGCAGTACTTC. It codes for CASSFSGGPPYEQYF.

This clonotype was counted at least ten times. The chain links TRBV4-1 to TRBJ1-4; the D is unclear. The V gene's germline CDR1 is MGHRA and CDR2 YSYEKL. Trimming cost V 4 bases and J 8 bases, with 11 bases left between them. The CDR3 has 13 amino acids. The CDR3 region has the DNA TGCGCCAGCAGCCGATCCATGACAGAAAAACTGTTTTTT. Amino acids: CASSRSMTEKLFF.

This clonotype was counted a few times. The chain employs TRBV20-1 and TRBJ2-3; 10 bases are shared with TRBD1. The CDR3 runs 14 residues. V shed 5 bases, J shed 3 bases, and the junction held 5 bases outside the gene matches. Germline values: CDR1 DFQATT, CDR2 SNEGSKA (reference sequence). Written as DNA, the CDR3 is TGCAGTGCTTCGGACAGGGGGGCGACAGATACGCAGTATTTT. It codes for CSASDRGATDTQYF.